These 13 T cell receptor beta chains came from one sample sequenced in a study of cytomegalovirus exposure and HLA in healthy donors. The study ran its PCR with 60 Vbeta and 13 Jbeta primers. Clones were read by immunoSEQ multiplex PCR, and TCRdb kept only the in-frame ones, dropping some. This sample has approximately 100,000 clones; about 79% occur once, and the top ten carry roughly 5%. Input material: PBMCs. The source is a man aged 60 to 69 in good health and CMV-seropositive.

CDR3 amino acids: CASSPGWGENEQFF. In nucleotides, the CDR3 is TGTGCCAGCAGTCCGGGGTGGGGGGAGAATGAGCAGTTCTTC. The gene calls are TRBV11-3 and TRBJ2-1, with D possibly being TRBD2 (6 bases). Germline assignment: CDR1 SGHNT and CDR2 YENEEA. Trimming took 6 bases from V and 7 from J, leaving 16 bases between them. The CDR3 is 14 amino acids. Combining the CDR3 with reference TRBV11-3 and TRBJ2-1 gives the whole variable domain EAGVVQSPRYKIIEKKQPVAFWCNPISGHNTLYWYLQNLGQGPELLIRYENEEAVDDSQLPKDRFSAERLKGVDSTLKIQPAELGDSAVYLCASSPGWGENEQFFGPGTRLTVL.

The chain carries TRBV4-1 and TRBJ1-5; 7 bases line up with TRBD1. V shed 4 bases, J shed 0 bases, and the junction held 9 bases outside the gene matches. CDR3 size: 17 residues. Germline CDR1 is MGHRA and CDR2 is YSYEKL. The DNA for the CDR3 is TGCGCCAGCAGCCTCGTGGAGGGACAGTTTAGCAATCAGCCCCAGCATTTT. Translating gives CASSLVEGQFSNQPQHF.

This clone was seen only once. The chain couples TRBV9 to TRBJ1-2, with 7 bases lining up with TRBD1. The CDR3 extends over 15 amino acids. Germline V gene lookup returns CDR1 SGDLS and CDR2 YYNGEE. V shed 0 bases and J 4 bases; nucleotides not matched to a gene: 6. The CDR3: CASSVAGGGSYGYTF. The CDR3 DNA sequence: TGTGCCAGCAGCGTAGCAGGGGGAGGTAGCTATGGCTACACCTTC.

This chain uses TRBV7-9 with TRBJ1-5; D gene unclear. The CDR3 contains 14 residues. The V and J ends lost 0 bases and 6 bases respectively, with 9 bases between them. The germline V gene has CDR1 SEHNR and CDR2 FQNEAQ (reference sequence). In nucleotides, the CDR3 is TGTGCCAGCAGCTTAGCTGCAGGTAGTCAGCCCCAGCATTTT. Its protein is CASSLAAGSQPQHF.

The chain uses TRBV19 and TRBJ1-5; D is ambiguous. CDR3 length equals 16 residues. Trimming pared 0 bases from V and 4 bases from J, leaving 13 bases between. Germline V gene lookup returns CDR1 LNHDA and CDR2 SQIVND (reference sequence). The CDR3 protein is CASSIEGSQRNQPQHF. For the CDR3, the DNA is TGTGCCAGTAGTATAGAGGGCAGCCAAAGAAATCAGCCCCAGCATTTT.

This chain connects TRBV27 to TRBJ1-1; maybe TRBD1 (5 bases). The CDR3 runs to 14 residues. Germline V gene data show CDR1 as MNHEY and CDR2 as SMNVEV (reference sequence). Trimming pared 0 bases from V and 3 bases from J, leaving 8 bases between. The CDR3 region is CASSLSAGYTEAFF. The DNA of the CDR3 is TGTGCCAGCAGTTTATCTGCAGGGTACACTGAAGCTTTCTTT.

The table lists this clone with a few counts. The CDR3 coding sequence is TGCGCCAGCAGCCTCGAGGGAAAGAGGCCCGGGGAGCTGTTTTTT. Residues: CASSLEGKRPGELFF. The chain employs TRBV4-1 and TRBJ2-2; a weak D match, TRBD2 (5 bases). Germline values: CDR1 MGHRA, CDR2 YSYEKL. The CDR3 consists of 15 residues. The V end lost 4 bases, the J end lost 6 bases, and 15 bases lay between the germline ends.

Only a few counts were recorded for this clone. The chain has TRBV5-4 and TRBJ1-1, with TRBD1 identical over 9 bases. The CDR3 extends over 15 amino acids. V lost 4 bases, J lost 7 bases, and 11 bases stayed unmatched. Germline CDR1 SGHNT, CDR2 YYREEE (reference sequence). The CDR3 spells CASSDRDRASVEAFF. As DNA, the CDR3 is TGTGCCAGCAGCGACCGGGACAGGGCTTCTGTTGAAGCTTTCTTT.

V and J are TRBV19 and TRBJ2-3, with D perhaps TRBD2 (5 bases). This CDR3 is built from 18 residues. CDR1 and CDR2 from the germline V gene are LNHDA and SQIVND (reference sequence). V was clipped by 10 bases and J by 5 bases, with 31 bases between them. The CDR3 sequence: CATKRGFPRATSGDTQYF. The CDR3 DNA sequence: TGTGCCACCAAGAGAGGGTTTCCGCGGGCGACGTCGGGAGATACGCAGTATTTT. Full variable domain (missing parts from reference TRBV19 and TRBJ2-3): DGGITQSPKYLFRKEGQNVTLSCEQNLNHDAMYWYRQDPGQGLRLIYYSQIVNDFQKGDIAEGYSVSREKKESFPLTVTSAQKNPTAFYLCATKRGFPRATSGDTQYFGPGTRLTVL.

The chain couples TRBV5-1 to TRBJ1-3; tentative D call: TRBD1 (5 bases). The V end was cut by 4 bases, the J end by 2 bases, with 13 bases between. The CDR3 consists of 15 residues. Germline V gene lookup returns CDR1 SGHRS and CDR2 YFSETQ. This CDR3 reads CASSPTVSPGNTIYF. The CDR3 nucleotides are TGCGCCAGCAGCCCGACAGTTAGCCCTGGAAACACCATATATTTT.

The chain is built from TRBV14 and TRBJ1-4, with 8 bases fitting TRBD1. Germline V lookup: CDR1 SGHDN, CDR2 FVKESK. This CDR3 has 15 amino acids. J was trimmed by 5 bases and V by 2 bases; bases with no gene match: 4. CDR3 protein: CASSQSRGPNEKLFF. The CDR3 DNA sequence: TGTGCCAGCAGCCAATCCAGGGGGCCCAATGAAAAACTGTTTTTT.

The rearrangement links TRBV2 to TRBJ2-5, with TRBD2 as a possible D gene (5 bases). Per the germline V gene, CDR1 is SNHLY and CDR2 is FYNNEI. The V end lost 6 bases, the J end lost 5 bases, and 16 bases lay between the germline ends. This CDR3 spans 14 amino acids. CDR3 DNA: TGTGCCAGCAGGCCCGGCACCTGGGAGGAGACCCAGTACTTC. It translates to CASRPGTWEETQYF. The whole variable domain, filled in from reference TRBV2 and TRBJ2-5, reads EPEVTQTPSHQVTQMGQEVILRCVPISNHLYFYWYRQILGQKVEFLVSFYNNEISEKSEIFDDQFSVERPDGSNFTLKIRSTKLEDSAMYFCASRPGTWEETQYFGPGTRLLVL.

J is TRBJ2-6 and V is TRBV7-2, with 10 nucleotides matching TRBD1. The CDR3 loop spans 21 amino acids. The junction had 11 bases not matched to a gene; V was cut back by 0 bases and J by 0 bases. CDR1 and CDR2 from the germline V gene are SGHTA and FQGNSA. The CDR3 here is CASSLAGTLDRGFSGANVLTF. The CDR3 DNA reads as TGTGCCAGCAGCTTAGCGGGGACTTTGGACAGGGGGTTCTCTGGGGCCAACGTCCTGACTTTC.